One and the same sample provided the 21 T cell receptor beta chains below, sequenced in a study of blood T cell repertoires in COVID-19. Assay used: immunoSEQ multiplex PCR; TCRdb lists only in-frame clones, some missing. The top ten clones hold 20% of a sample with around 97,000 clones, about 89% of them seen once. The sample was peripheral blood. These receptors were taken from a human donor in a cohort sampled during active COVID-19.

For the CDR3, the DNA is TGTGCCAGCAGCTTAGGGCGCACCGGGACAGGGACGGAGACCCAGTACTTC. Protein sequence: CASSLGRTGTGTETQYF. The J gene is TRBJ2-5, the V gene TRBV13, with TRBD1 matching 9 bases. The germline CDR1 and CDR2 sequences are PRHDT and FYEKMQ (reference sequence). There are 17 residues in the CDR3. Trimming removed 0 bases from V and 5 bases from J; junction bases left unmatched: 10.

The gene calls are TRBV28 and TRBJ1-5; TRBD1 matches 7 bases. This CDR3 is 14 amino acids long. The ends lost 7 bases at V and 5 bases at J; junction bases unmatched: 8. Germline V gene data show CDR1 as MDHEN and CDR2 as SYDVKM. Written as DNA, the CDR3 is TGTGCCAGCAACGCCCTAGGGGGCTATCAGCCCCAGCATTTT. As protein: CASNALGGYQPQHF.

The rearrangement uses TRBV3-1 (or the pseudogene TRBV3-2) and TRBJ2-3; D perhaps matches TRBD2 (5 bases). Trimming took 4 bases from V and 3 from J, leaving 14 bases between them. The germline V gene encodes CDR1 LGHDT and CDR2 YNNKEL (reference sequence). The CDR3 has 15 amino acids. CDR3 residues: CASSPRESETDTQYF. The CDR3, as DNA: TGTGCCAGCAGCCCGAGGGAGTCAGAAACAGATACGCAGTATTTT.

The rearrangement joins TRBV19 to TRBJ1-2; 10 nucleotides agree with TRBD1. V gave up 5 bases and J gave up 6 bases; unmatched junction bases: 9. The CDR3 sequence is 15 residues long. CDR1 and CDR2 from the germline V gene are LNHDA and SQIVND (reference sequence). Here the CDR3 reads CASSGRQGATNGYTF. CDR3 in DNA: TGTGCCAGTAGTGGAAGACAGGGGGCGACGAATGGCTACACCTTC.

The J gene is TRBJ2-1, the V gene TRBV3-1 (or the pseudogene TRBV3-2); D unresolved. Trimming removed 2 bases from V and 3 bases from J, with 17 bases in between. The CDR3 has 17 amino acids. CDR1 LGHDT and CDR2 YNNKEL come from the germline V gene (reference sequence). CDR3 protein: CASSQYHGDGHYNEQFF. As DNA, the CDR3 is TGTGCCAGCAGCCAATATCATGGAGACGGTCACTACAATGAGCAGTTCTTC.

This clone has just one count. V usage is TRBV2 and J usage is TRBJ2-3; a weak D match, TRBD2 (6 bases). This CDR3 has 15 residues. V was cut by 1 base and J by 1 base, with 9 bases left in between. Per the germline V gene, CDR1 is SNHLY and CDR2 is FYNNEI. CDR3 sequence: CASSEGGEGTDTQYF. In DNA, the CDR3 is TGTGCCAGCAGTGAAGGGGGGGAGGGCACAGATACGCAGTATTTT.

This clone was counted between two and nine times. The gene calls are TRBV5-1 and TRBJ1-2; D may be TRBD1 (6 bases). This CDR3 region has 14 residues. Germline-derived CDR1 and CDR2 are SGHRS and YFSETQ. V lost 0 bases, J lost 8 bases, and 14 bases lay in between. The CDR3 DNA sequence: TGCGCCAGCAGCTTGGACAGGGTAGATAGCGGCTACACCTTC. This encodes CASSLDRVDSGYTF.

The rearrangement uses TRBV9 and TRBJ2-1; TRBD2 matches at 12 bases. V gave up 1 base and J gave up 8 bases; unmatched junction bases: 28. The length of the CDR3 is 23 residues. Per the germline V gene, CDR1 is SGDLS and CDR2 is YYNGEE. This chain's CDR3 is CASSVRLAGEGRPSPLGRDEQFF. The CDR3 nucleotides are TGTGCCAGCAGCGTAAGACTAGCGGGAGAGGGTAGACCCTCCCCCCTAGGAAGGGATGAGCAGTTCTTC.

The chain employs TRBV4-2 and TRBJ1-6; 12 bases are a match to TRBD1. V gave up 4 bases and J gave up 6 bases; unmatched junction bases: 13. This CDR3 is built from 19 residues. CDR1 and CDR2 from the germline V gene are LGHNA and YNFKEQ. In DNA, the CDR3 is TGTGCCAGCAGCCTTTTGCCTCCGGGACAGGGGGCCGCTAATTCACCCCTCCACTTT. Amino acids: CASSLLPPGQGAANSPLHF.

The chain combines TRBV19 with TRBJ2-6; D call uncertain. CDR1 and CDR2 from the germline V gene are LNHDA and SQIVND (reference sequence). The CDR3 consists of 15 residues. Trimming took off 2 bases at V and 2 bases at J, with 7 bases between the two ends. CDR3 sequence reads: CASSILGTGANVLTF. The CDR3 region has the DNA TGTGCCAGTAGTATATTGGGCACTGGGGCCAACGTCCTGACTTTC.

The V gene is TRBV2, the J gene TRBJ1-5; the D is unclear. V gave up 7 bases and J gave up 4 bases, with 11 bases separating them. Germline V gene lookup returns CDR1 SNHLY and CDR2 FYNNEI. The CDR3 extends over 13 amino acids. The CDR3 is CASTPSRNQPQHF. The CDR3 nucleotides read TGTGCCAGCACTCCTTCTCGTAATCAGCCCCAGCATTTT.

CDR3 amino acids: CASSLLSAGGPGETQYF. As DNA, the CDR3 is TGTGCCAGCAGCCTCCTCTCCGCGGGAGGGCCCGGAGAGACCCAGTACTTC. V usage is TRBV3-1 (or the pseudogene TRBV3-2) and J usage is TRBJ2-5; 9 bases fit TRBD2. This CDR3 region has 17 residues. Trimming took 4 bases from V and 4 from J; bases not matched to a gene: 13. Germline CDR1 LGHDT, CDR2 YNNKEL (reference sequence).

The V gene is TRBV3-1 (or the pseudogene TRBV3-2), the J gene TRBJ1-4, with D possibly TRBD1 on 6 matching bases. Germline V gene sequence: CDR1 LGHDT, CDR2 YNNKEL (reference sequence). V was pared by 8 bases and J by 12 bases, with 19 bases between. This CDR3 spans 13 amino acids. The CDR3 DNA sequence: TGTGCCAGCTCGCCCAGCACAGGGAAGGAACTGTTTTTT. It is translated as CASSPSTGKELFF.

The chain combines TRBV6-5 with TRBJ1-1; D is unresolved. V was cut by 10 bases and J by 5 bases, with 14 bases left in between. The CDR3 has 12 amino acids. Germline V gene lookup returns CDR1 MNHEY and CDR2 SVGAGI. CDR3 nucleotide sequence: TGTGCCACGGAGAGGGCTGAAACTGAAGCTTTCTTT. The encoded protein is CATERAETEAFF.

The rearrangement uses TRBV29-1 and TRBJ2-3; TRBD2 agrees at 13 bases. Looked up from germline, CDR1 is SQVTM and CDR2 is ANQGSEA. The CDR3 extends over 13 amino acids. CDR3 protein: CSSTSGRPDTQYF. CDR3 nucleotides: TGCAGTTCGACTAGCGGGAGGCCAGATACGCAGTATTTT.

The J gene is TRBJ1-1, the V gene TRBV6-5; D is undetermined. The CDR3 totals 12 residues. V dropped 9 bases and J dropped 1 base, with 9 bases sitting between them. The germline gives CDR1 MNHEY, CDR2 SVGAGI. CDR3 DNA: TGTGCCAGTGGTCGGTCGAACACTGAAGCTTTCTTT. Protein sequence: CASGRSNTEAFF.

This clone turned up a few times. The rearrangement links TRBV4-2 to TRBJ1-2, with D uncertain. Trimming stripped 1 base from V and 3 bases from J, with 12 bases between. The CDR3 has 15 amino acids. Per germline, CDR1 LGHNA and CDR2 YNFKEQ. CDR3 sequence: CASSQVEGGDYGYTF. CDR3 coding DNA: TGTGCCAGCAGCCAAGTGGAGGGCGGCGACTATGGCTACACCTTC.

The chain uses TRBV9 and TRBJ2-5, with TRBD2 identical over 9 bases. The CDR3 sequence is 15 residues long. Per the germline V gene, CDR1 is SGDLS and CDR2 is YYNGEE. The trim removed 1 base at V and 5 bases at J, leaving 6 bases unmatched. The CDR3 here is CASSVSSGRWETQYF. The CDR3 nucleotides are TGTGCCAGCAGCGTATCCAGCGGGAGGTGGGAGACCCAGTACTTC. Variable domain in full (rest from reference TRBV9 and TRBJ2-5): DSGVTQTPKHLITATGQRVTLRCSPRSGDLSVYWYQQSLDQGLQFLIQYYNGEERAKGNILERFSAQQFPDLHSELNLSSLELGDSALYFCASSVSSGRWETQYFGPGTRLLVL.

The chain is built from TRBV5-1 and TRBJ2-2; weak D call: TRBD1 (6 bases). V was pared by 3 bases and J by 7 bases, with 10 bases between. The germline gives CDR1 SGHRS, CDR2 YFSETQ. This CDR3 has 13 residues. CDR3 in DNA: TGCGCCAGCAGCTCAACAGGGAACGGGGAGCTGTTTTTT. This encodes CASSSTGNGELFF. Full variable domain (missing parts from reference TRBV5-1 and TRBJ2-2): KAGVTQTPRYLIKTRGQQVTLSCSPISGHRSVSWYQQTPGQGLQFLFEYFSETQRNKGNFPGRFSGRQFSNSRSEMNVSTLELGDSALYLCASSSTGNGELFFGEGSRLTVL.

The CDR3 DNA reads TGTGCCAGCAGCTTAGCCCAGAAGTCCTACAATGAGCAGTTCTTC. It is translated as CASSLAQKSYNEQFF. The chain combines TRBV7-6 with TRBJ2-1, with no clear D. Germline V CDR1 and CDR2: SGHVS, FNYEAQ. This CDR3 is 15 amino acids long. The V gene lost 0 bases and the J gene lost 1 base, with 7 bases spanning the gap. Combining the CDR3 with reference TRBV7-6 and TRBJ2-1 gives the whole variable domain GAGVSQSPRYKVTKRGQDVALRCDPISGHVSLYWYRQALGQGPEFLTYFNYEAQQDKSGLPNDRFSAERPEGSISTLTIQRTEQRDSAMYRCASSLAQKSYNEQFFGPGTRLTVL.

This chain connects TRBV2 to TRBJ2-1; D is possibly TRBD2 (6 bases). V dropped 6 bases and J dropped 2 bases, with 17 bases sitting between them. Germline CDR1 is SNHLY and CDR2 is FYNNEI. The CDR3 runs to 16 residues. This chain's CDR3 is CASSATSSGPYNEQFF. Written as DNA, the CDR3 is TGTGCCAGCAGCGCCACTAGCTCCGGGCCCTACAATGAGCAGTTCTTC.